This T cell receptor (beta chain) was identified during a study of cytomegalovirus exposure and HLA in healthy donors. V lost 7 bases and J lost 5; bases outside the gene matches: 7. Germline lookup yields CDR1 LNHDA and CDR2 SQIVND (reference sequence). This CDR3 is built from 14 residues. The PCR was carried out with 60 Vbeta primers and 13 Jbeta primers. Original methodology: In a later analysis, of 79 million or so unique beta chains, some 10 million appeared in at least two donors. Sequencing was performed with immunoSEQ multiplex PCR; in TCRdb, only in-frame clones are kept and a portion is missing. For V, J and clone size, that table is used; D and trimming come from the DNA. The sample lists approximately 150,000 clones, under 70% seen once, with about 2.9% in the top ten.

The rearrangement uses TRBV19 and TRBJ2-1, with 8 bases identical to TRBD2. The clonotype was recovered from a woman between 40 and 50 years old in good health and CMV-seropositive. Sequencing was done on a sample of PBMCs. The CDR3 sequence is CASTSGGADNEQFF. CDR3 in DNA: TGTGCCAGTACGAGCGGGGGAGCTGACAATGAGCAGTTCTTC.